One and the same sample provided the 9 T cell receptor beta chains below, sequenced in a study of memory CD4+ T cells and cytomegalovirus serostatus. The sort gate was single viable CD3+CD4+CD8-CD45RO+ cells for memory CD4+ T cells. Some clones are missing from TCRdb's copy, which holds only in-frame ones; the method was immunoSEQ multiplex PCR. The table includes around 57,000 clones, about three quarters detected once. The sample comprised memory CD4+ T cells from blood. All receptors come from an adult in good health and CMV-seronegative. Some clones in this sample may be carry-over from other donors' samples.

This rearrangement joins TRBV2 to TRBJ2-1, with no clear D. Per germline, CDR1 SNHLY and CDR2 FYNNEI. Trimming removed 2 bases from V and 6 bases from J, with 2 bases in between. This CDR3 region has 11 residues. The CDR3 is CASSERNEQFF. For the CDR3, the DNA is TGTGCCAGCAGTGAACGCAATGAGCAGTTCTTC.

This clone was seen a single time. The chain is built from TRBV28 and TRBJ1-5; possible D gene TRBD1, 6 bases. The CDR3 is made up of 18 amino acids. Per the germline V gene, CDR1 is MDHEN and CDR2 is SYDVKM. V was clipped by 5 bases and J by 0 bases, with 20 bases between them. This CDR3 is CASSAYSATGYSNQPQHF. For the CDR3, the DNA is TGTGCCAGCAGTGCTTATAGCGCGACAGGTTATAGCAATCAGCCCCAGCATTTT.

The chain combines TRBV9 with TRBJ1-2; 9 bases are shared with TRBD1. The CDR3 is made up of 15 amino acids. The V gene's germline CDR1 is SGDLS and CDR2 YYNGEE. V gave up 3 bases and J gave up 3 bases; unmatched junction bases: 6. This CDR3 is CASSAGTGWDYGYTF. The CDR3 nucleotides are TGTGCCAGCAGCGCAGGGACAGGGTGGGACTATGGCTACACCTTC.

The chain uses TRBV27 and TRBJ1-6; D uncertain. Germline loops: CDR1 MNHEY, CDR2 SMNVEV (reference sequence). This CDR3 contains 13 residues. V lost 4 bases to trimming and J lost 1 base, with 2 bases between them. The CDR3 is CASSSSYNSPLHF. CDR3 DNA sequence: TGTGCCAGCAGTTCGTCCTATAATTCACCCCTCCACTTT.

As for this clone: This sample includes further DNA sequences coding for the same CDR3. The chain links TRBV4-3 to TRBJ2-7, with a weak D call TRBD1 (6 bases). The CDR3 is 13 residues long. Trimming took off 3 bases at V and 3 bases at J, with 9 bases between the two ends. Germline CDR1 LGHNA, CDR2 YSLEER. The CDR3 spells CASSHGRGYEQYF. The CDR3 DNA follows: TGCGCCAGCAGCCATGGCAGGGGCTACGAGCAGTACTTC.

This clone has a handful of counts. Germline is not matched at one junction end, which may reflect a read error. The V and J genes are TRBV7-7 and TRBJ2-1, with TRBD1 identical over 7 bases. This CDR3 contains 13 residues. Germline values: CDR1 SSHAT, CDR2 FNYEAQ (reference sequence). The CDR3 region has the DNA TGTGCTAGCAGCAAAGGGACAGACAATGAGCAGTTCTTC. Protein sequence: CASSKGTDNEQFF.

CDR3 sequence: CASSDTGKTGELFF. CDR3 coding DNA: TGCGCCAGCAGTGATACAGGGAAGACGGGGGAGCTGTTTTTT. The chain recombines TRBV10-1 with TRBJ2-2, with D perhaps TRBD1 (6 bases). The CDR3 totals 14 residues. The V and J ends lost 3 bases and 8 bases respectively, with 13 bases between them. Germline CDR1 reads WNHNN; CDR2 reads SYGVQD (reference sequence).

The CDR3 DNA sequence: TGTGCCAGCAGCTACCCGAACACCGGGGAGCTGTTTTTT. This gives the protein CASSYPNTGELFF. The chain couples TRBV6-5 to TRBJ1-3, with D uncertain. The J call could be wrong; TRBJ2-2 is a better fit for the DNA end. Germline-derived CDR1 and CDR2 are MNHEY and SVGAGI. The CDR3 sequence is 13 residues long.

This clone was counted a single time. The rearrangement joins TRBV5-6 to TRBJ2-2; 8 nucleotides match TRBD2. V shed 2 bases and J 3 bases; nucleotides not matched to a gene: 6. CDR1 is SGHDT, CDR2 YYEEEE, per germline. The CDR3 runs 16 residues. CDR3 nucleotides: TGTGCCAGCAGCTTCTCCGGGACTAGGGACACCGGGGAGCTGTTTTTT. As protein: CASSFSGTRDTGELFF. The variable domain in full, with the rest retrieved from reference TRBV5-6 and TRBJ2-2, is DAGVTQSPTHLIKTRGQQVTLRCSPKSGHDTVSWYQQALGQGPQFIFQYYEEEERQRGNFPDRFSGHQFPNYSSELNVNALLLGDSALYLCASSFSGTRDTGELFFGEGSRLTVL.